This T cell receptor (beta chain) was found in a study of T cells after yellow fever vaccination. Overall study results and limits: Booster sampling recovered most clones from primary vaccination (96% CD4, over 75% CD8).

V lost 8 bases and J lost 1, with 19 bases in between. CDR3 length: 16 residues. The germline V gene has CDR1 MNHEY and CDR2 SVGAGI. This clonotype came up many times. Its antigen is unidentified. TCRdb itself ran the 5' RACE reads through MiXCR, one entry per CDR3 protein. The sample carries 250,000 to 300,000 distinct CDR3 sequences, around 5.3% recorded once. Sample: CD4+ T cells sorted from PBMCs, taken on the day of the yellow fever booster vaccination. The TCR was taken from a man younger than 35 who received the YFV17D yellow fever vaccine. The V gene is TRBV6-5, the J gene TRBJ2-3; D is possibly TRBD1 (6 bases). CDR3 nucleotides: TGTGCCAGCTCCCTCGGCAGGGGATGGGGCACAGATACGCAGTATTTT. Its translation is CASSLGRGWGTDTQYF.